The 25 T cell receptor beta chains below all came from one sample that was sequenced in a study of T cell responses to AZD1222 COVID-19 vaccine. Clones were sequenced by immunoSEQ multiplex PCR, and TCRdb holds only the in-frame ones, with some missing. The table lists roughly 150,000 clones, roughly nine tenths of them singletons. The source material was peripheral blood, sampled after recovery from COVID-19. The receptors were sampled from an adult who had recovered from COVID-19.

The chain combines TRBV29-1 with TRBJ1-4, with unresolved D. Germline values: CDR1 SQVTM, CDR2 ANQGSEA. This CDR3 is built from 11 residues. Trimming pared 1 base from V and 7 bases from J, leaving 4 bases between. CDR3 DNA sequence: TGCAGCGTTGAAGGAGGTGAAAAACTGTTTTTT. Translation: CSVEGGEKLFF. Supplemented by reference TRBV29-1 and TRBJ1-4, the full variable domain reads SAVISQKPSRDICQRGTSLTIQCQVDSQVTMMFWYRQQPGQSLTLIATANQGSEATYESGFVIDKFPISRPNLTFSTLTVSNMSPEDSSIYLCSVEGGEKLFFGSGTQLSVL.

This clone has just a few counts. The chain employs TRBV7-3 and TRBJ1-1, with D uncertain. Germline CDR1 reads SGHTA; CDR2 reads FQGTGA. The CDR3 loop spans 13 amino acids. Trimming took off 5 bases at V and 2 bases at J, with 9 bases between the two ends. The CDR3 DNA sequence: TGTGCCAGCAGCCCGGGCCATAACACTGAAGCTTTCTTT. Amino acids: CASSPGHNTEAFF.

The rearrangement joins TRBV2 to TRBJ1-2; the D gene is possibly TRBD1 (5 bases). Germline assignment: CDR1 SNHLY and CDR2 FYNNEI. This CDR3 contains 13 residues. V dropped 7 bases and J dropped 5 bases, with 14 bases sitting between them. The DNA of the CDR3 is TGTGCCAGCACCGAGGGGACCGCGTATGGCTACACCTTC. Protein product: CASTEGTAYGYTF.

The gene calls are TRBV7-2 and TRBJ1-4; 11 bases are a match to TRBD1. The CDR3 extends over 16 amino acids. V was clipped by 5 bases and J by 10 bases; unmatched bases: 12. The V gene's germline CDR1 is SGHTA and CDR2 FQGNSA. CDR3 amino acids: CASSPQTGTGGRKLFF. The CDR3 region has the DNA TGTGCCAGCAGCCCCCAGACCGGGACAGGGGGAAGAAAACTGTTTTTT.

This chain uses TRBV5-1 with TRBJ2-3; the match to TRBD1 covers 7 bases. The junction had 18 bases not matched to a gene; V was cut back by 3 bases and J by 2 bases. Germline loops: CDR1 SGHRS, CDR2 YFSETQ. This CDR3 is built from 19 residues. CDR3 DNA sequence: TGCGCCAGCAGCTCGAAGGGGGCCCCTCGGCATCCCCACACAGATACGCAGTATTTT. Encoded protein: CASSSKGAPRHPHTDTQYF.

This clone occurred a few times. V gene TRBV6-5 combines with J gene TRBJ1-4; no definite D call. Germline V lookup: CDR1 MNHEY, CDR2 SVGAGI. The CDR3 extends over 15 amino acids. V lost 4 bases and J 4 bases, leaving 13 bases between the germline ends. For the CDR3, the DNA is TGTGCCAGCAGTTTGGGAAGGACCTTTAATGAAAAACTGTTTTTT. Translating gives CASSLGRTFNEKLFF.

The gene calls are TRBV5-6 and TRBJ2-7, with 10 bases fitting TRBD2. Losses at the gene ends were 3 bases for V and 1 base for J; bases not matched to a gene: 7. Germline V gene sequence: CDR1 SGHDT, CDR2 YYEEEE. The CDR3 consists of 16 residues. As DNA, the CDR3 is TGTGCCAGCAGCTGGGGGGGACTAGCGCCATCCTACGAGCAGTACTTC. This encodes CASSWGGLAPSYEQYF.

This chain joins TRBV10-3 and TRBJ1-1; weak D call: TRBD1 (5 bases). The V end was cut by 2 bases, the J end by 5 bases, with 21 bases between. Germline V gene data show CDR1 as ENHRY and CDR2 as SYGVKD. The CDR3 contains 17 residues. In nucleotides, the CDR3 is TGTGCCATCAGTGAGACCCCACCGGGAGGGGAGAGGACTGAAGCTTTCTTT. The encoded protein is CAISETPPGGERTEAFF.

This CDR3 is CASSAIFGTSTDTQYF. CDR3 sequence (DNA): TGTGCCAGCAGTGCCATATTCGGGACTAGCACAGATACGCAGTATTTT. V and J are TRBV6-1 and TRBJ2-3, with a tentative D call TRBD2 (6 bases). V lost 4 bases, J lost 0 bases, and 14 bases lay in between. The CDR3 sequence is 16 residues long. The germline gives CDR1 MNHNS, CDR2 SASEGT.

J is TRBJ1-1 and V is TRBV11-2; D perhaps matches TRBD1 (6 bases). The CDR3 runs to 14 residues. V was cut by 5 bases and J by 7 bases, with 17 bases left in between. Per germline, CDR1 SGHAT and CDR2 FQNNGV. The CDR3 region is CASSQPRGGLEAFF. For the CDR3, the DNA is TGTGCCAGCAGCCAACCGAGGGGGGGTCTTGAAGCTTTCTTT.

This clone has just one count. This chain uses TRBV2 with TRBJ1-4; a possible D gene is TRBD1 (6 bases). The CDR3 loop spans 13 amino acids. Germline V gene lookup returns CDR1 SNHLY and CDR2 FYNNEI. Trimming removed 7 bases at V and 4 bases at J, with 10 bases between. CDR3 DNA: TGTGCCAGCAACACAGGGCATAATGAAAAACTGTTTTTT. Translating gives CASNTGHNEKLFF. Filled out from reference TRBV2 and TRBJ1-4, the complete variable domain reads EPEVTQTPSHQVTQMGQEVILRCVPISNHLYFYWYRQILGQKVEFLVSFYNNEISEKSEIFDDQFSVERPDGSNFTLKIRSTKLEDSAMYFCASNTGHNEKLFFGSGTQLSVL.

In nucleotides, the CDR3 is TGTGCCAGCAGCGTAGAGCCGGGGTTCGATACGCAGTATTTT. This translates into CASSVEPGFDTQYF. The chain is built from TRBV9 and TRBJ2-3; D might be TRBD2 (5 bases). The CDR3 totals 14 residues. Germline V lookup: CDR1 SGDLS, CDR2 YYNGEE. Trimming stripped 0 bases from V and 6 bases from J, with 11 bases between.

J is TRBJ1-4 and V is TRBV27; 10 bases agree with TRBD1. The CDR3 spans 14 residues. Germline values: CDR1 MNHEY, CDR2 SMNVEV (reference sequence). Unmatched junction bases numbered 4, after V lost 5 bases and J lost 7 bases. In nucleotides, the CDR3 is TGTGCCAGCAGTCCGACAGGGGGCTTTGAAAAACTGTTTTTT. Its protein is CASSPTGGFEKLFF. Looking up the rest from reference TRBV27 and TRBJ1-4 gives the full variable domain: EAQVTQNPRYLITVTGKKLTVTCSQNMNHEYMSWYRQDPGLGLRQIYYSMNVEVTDKGDVPEGYKVSRKEKRNFPLILESPSPNQTSLYFCASSPTGGFEKLFFGSGTQLSVL.

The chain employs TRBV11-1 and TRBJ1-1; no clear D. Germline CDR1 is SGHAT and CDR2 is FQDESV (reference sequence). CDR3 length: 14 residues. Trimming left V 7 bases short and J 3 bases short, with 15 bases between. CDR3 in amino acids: CASTNRWGYTEAFF. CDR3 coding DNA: TGTGCCAGCACCAATCGATGGGGATACACTGAAGCTTTCTTT.

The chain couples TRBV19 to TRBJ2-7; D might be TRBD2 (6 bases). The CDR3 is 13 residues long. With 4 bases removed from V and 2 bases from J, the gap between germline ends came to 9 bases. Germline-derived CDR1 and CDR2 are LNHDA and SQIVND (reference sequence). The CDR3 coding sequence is TGTGCCAGTAGTAAGGGGACTCCCTACGAGCAGTACTTC. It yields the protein CASSKGTPYEQYF.

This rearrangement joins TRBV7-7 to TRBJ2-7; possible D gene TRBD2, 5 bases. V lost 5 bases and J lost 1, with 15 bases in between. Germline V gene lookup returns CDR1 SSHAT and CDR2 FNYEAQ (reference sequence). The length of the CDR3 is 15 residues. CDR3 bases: TGTGCCAGCAGCCCAGCCGGTCGGGGTTCCTACGAGCAGTACTTC. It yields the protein CASSPAGRGSYEQYF. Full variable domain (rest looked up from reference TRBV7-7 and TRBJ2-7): GAGVSQSPRYKVTKRGQDVTLRCDPISSHATLYWYQQALGQGPEFLTYFNYEAQPDKSGLPSDRFSAERPEGSISTLTIQRTEQRDSAMYRCASSPAGRGSYEQYFGPGTRLTVT.

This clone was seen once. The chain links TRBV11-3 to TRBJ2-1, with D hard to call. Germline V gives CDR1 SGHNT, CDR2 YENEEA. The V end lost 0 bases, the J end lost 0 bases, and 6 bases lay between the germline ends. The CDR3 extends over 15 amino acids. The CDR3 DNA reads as TGTGCCAGCAGCTTAGAGACAAGCTCCTACAATGAGCAGTTCTTC. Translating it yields CASSLETSSYNEQFF.

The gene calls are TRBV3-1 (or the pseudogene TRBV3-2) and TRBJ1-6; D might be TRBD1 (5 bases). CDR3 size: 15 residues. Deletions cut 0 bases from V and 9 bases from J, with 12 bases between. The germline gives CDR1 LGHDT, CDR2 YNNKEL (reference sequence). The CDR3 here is CASSQDSGPGSPLHF. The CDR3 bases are TGTGCCAGCAGCCAAGATTCGGGACCGGGTTCACCCCTCCACTTT.

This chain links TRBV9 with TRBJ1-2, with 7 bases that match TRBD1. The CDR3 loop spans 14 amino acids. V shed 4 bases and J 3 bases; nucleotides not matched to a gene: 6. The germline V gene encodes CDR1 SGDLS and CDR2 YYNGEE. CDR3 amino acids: CASSPSGGHYGYTF. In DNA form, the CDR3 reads TGTGCCAGCAGCCCCTCAGGGGGGCACTATGGCTACACCTTC. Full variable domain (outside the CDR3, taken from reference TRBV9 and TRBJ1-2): DSGVTQTPKHLITATGQRVTLRCSPRSGDLSVYWYQQSLDQGLQFLIQYYNGEERAKGNILERFSAQQFPDLHSELNLSSLELGDSALYFCASSPSGGHYGYTFGSGTRLTVV.

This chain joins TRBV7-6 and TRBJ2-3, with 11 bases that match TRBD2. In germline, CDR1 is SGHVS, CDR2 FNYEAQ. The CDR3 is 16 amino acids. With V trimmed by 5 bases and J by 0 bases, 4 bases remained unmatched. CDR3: CASSPRLAGSTDTQYF. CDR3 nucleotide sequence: TGTGCCAGCAGCCCAAGACTAGCGGGAAGCACAGATACGCAGTATTTT.

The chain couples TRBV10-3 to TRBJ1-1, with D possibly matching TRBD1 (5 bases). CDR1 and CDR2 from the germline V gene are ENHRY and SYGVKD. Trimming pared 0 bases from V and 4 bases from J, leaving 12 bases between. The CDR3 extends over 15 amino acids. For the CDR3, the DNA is TGTGCCATCAGTGAGTCGGGACTCAGGGCCACTGAAGCTTTCTTT. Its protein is CAISESGLRATEAFF.

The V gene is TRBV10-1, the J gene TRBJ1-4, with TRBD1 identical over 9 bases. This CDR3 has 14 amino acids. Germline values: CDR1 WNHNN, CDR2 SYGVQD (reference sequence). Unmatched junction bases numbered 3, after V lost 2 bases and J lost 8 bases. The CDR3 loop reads CASSEGTGSEKLFF. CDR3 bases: TGCGCCAGCAGTGAGGGGACAGGGTCCGAAAAACTGTTTTTT.

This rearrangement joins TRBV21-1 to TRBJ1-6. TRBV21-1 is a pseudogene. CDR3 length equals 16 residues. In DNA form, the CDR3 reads TGTGCCAGCAGCAAAGTGGGGAGCTCCTATAATTCACCCCTCCACTTT. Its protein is CASSKVGSSYNSPLHF.

CDR3 bases: TGTGCCAGCTCACCTTTCGGACAGGTTGCTGCGAACACTGAAGCTTTCTTT. Translation gives CASSPFGQVAANTEAFF. This sequence joins TRBV18 and TRBJ1-1, with 7 bases fitting TRBD1. Trimming removed 3 bases from V and 1 base from J; junction bases left unmatched: 11. CDR1 is KGHSH, CDR2 LQKENI, per germline. The CDR3 length is 17 residues.

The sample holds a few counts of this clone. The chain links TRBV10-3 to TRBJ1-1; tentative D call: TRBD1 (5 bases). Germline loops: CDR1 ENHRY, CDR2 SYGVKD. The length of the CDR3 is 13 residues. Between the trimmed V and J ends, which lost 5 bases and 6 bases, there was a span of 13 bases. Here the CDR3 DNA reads TGTGCCATCAGTTCTATCCGGGACTCTGAAGCTTTCTTT. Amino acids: CAISSIRDSEAFF.